The source of this TCR beta chain is a study of shared clonotypes between healthy human individuals. Healthy HIV-negative adults without recent acute infections or vaccinations served as donors. CDR1 is SGHAT, CDR2 FQNNGV, per germline. The CDR3 consists of 15 residues. V lost 5 bases and J 4 bases, leaving 16 bases between the germline ends. Profiling relied on immunoSEQ multiplex PCR, and the TCRdb table lists in-frame clones only, not all of them. Of 2,100,000 or so clones listed, approximately 95% were seen once; the top ten hold approximately 0.13%. The sample was naive CD4+ T cells sorted from blood. As for subset: CD45RA+ positively selected. J is TRBJ2-3 and V is TRBV11-2, with D tentatively TRBD1 or TRBD2 (5 bases each). The TCR comes from a man younger than 35 in good health. The CDR3 nucleotides are TGTGCCAGCAGCACTCCCGCCCTGGGGGCAGATACGCAGTATTTT. Amino acids: CASSTPALGADTQYF.